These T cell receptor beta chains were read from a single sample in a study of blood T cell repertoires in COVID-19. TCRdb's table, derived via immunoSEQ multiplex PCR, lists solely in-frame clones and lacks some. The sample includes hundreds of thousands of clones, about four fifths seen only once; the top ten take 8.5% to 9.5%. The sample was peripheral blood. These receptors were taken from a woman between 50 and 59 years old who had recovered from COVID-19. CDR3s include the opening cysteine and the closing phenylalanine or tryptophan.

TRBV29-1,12,CSVSGQVDGYTF
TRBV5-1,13,CASRGQGVGTQYF
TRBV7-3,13,CASSLNRGQKATF
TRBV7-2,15,CASSSSSGAYNEQFF
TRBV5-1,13,CASSLDRVRGYTF
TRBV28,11,CASSLAEPQHF
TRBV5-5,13,CASSFPGRWGYTF
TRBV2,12,CASSERSYGYTF
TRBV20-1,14,CSASIPRGNNEQFF
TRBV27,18,CASARTGGTIPNTGELFF
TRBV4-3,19,CASSPRLAGGLAGTDTQYF
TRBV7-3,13,CASSYGRGSPLHF
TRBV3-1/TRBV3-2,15,CASSIGGGAITEAFF
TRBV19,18,CASSIGWRGRSSNQPQHF
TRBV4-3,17,CASSQDRAGEYTDTQYF
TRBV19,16,CASSRGVGSGANVLTF
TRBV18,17,CASSKGTSGSPYNEQFF
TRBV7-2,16,CASSLGLAGGGETQYF
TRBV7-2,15,CASSAYRDSNTEAFF
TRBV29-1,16,CSVQRPGLAGGETQYF
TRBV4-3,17,CASSQGPLSSSGNTIYF
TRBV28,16,CASSKTGGNDQETQYF
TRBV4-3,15,CASSQEGGYNSPLHF
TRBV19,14,CASRLSLSGNTIYF
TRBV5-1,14,CASSASGQGYEQYF
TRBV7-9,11,CASSSSYGYTF
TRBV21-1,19,CASSKAWGQRESTNEKLFF
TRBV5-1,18,CASSLAASGGPSTDTQYF
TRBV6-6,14,CASMGRGPSVPLHF
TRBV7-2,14,CASSFRQGANGYTF
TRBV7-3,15,CASSPDRGHFNEQFF
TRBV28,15,CASSSLYASRGGYTF
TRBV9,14,CASSPGLAENEQFF
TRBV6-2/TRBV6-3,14,CASSSDLLYNEQFF
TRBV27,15,CASSPGLAGVNEQFF
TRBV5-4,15,CASSSLRGEDTEAFF
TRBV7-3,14,CASSSPGGTDTQYF
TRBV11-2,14,CASSRPGGRYEQYF
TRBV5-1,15,CASTQGVTGGNTQYF
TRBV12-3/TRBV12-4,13,CASSRQGGTEAFF
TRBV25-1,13,CASTVEIGSRKYF
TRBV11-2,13,CASSLDSPREQYF
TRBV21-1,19,CASSKALWGRGYSNQPQHF
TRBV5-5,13,CASSLSAGGRAFF
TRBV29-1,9,CSAPGEAFF
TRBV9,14,CASSPRTSPYEQYF
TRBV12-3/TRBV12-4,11,CASSFRNEQFF
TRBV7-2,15,CASSLRSGDSSPLHF
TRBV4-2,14,CASSPQGGRETQYF
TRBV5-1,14,CASSLEHSNSPLHF
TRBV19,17,CASSIHPGTSSYNEQFF
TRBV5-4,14,CASSFEWAGTEAFF
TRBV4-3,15,CASSQEYRAWNEQFF
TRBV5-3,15,CARSLKQGKRETQYF
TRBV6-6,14,CASSPRQGSWEQYF